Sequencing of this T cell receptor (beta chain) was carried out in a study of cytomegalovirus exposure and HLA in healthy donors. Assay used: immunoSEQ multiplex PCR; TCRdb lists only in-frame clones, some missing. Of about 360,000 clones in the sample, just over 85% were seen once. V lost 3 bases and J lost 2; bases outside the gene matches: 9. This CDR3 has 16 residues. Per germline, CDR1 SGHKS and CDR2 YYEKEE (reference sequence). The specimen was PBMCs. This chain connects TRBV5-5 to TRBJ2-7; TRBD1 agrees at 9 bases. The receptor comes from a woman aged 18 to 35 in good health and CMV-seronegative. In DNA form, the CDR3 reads TGTGCCAGCAGCTCTCTACCGGGACAGGGAACCTACGAGCAGTACTTC. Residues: CASSSLPGQGTYEQYF.